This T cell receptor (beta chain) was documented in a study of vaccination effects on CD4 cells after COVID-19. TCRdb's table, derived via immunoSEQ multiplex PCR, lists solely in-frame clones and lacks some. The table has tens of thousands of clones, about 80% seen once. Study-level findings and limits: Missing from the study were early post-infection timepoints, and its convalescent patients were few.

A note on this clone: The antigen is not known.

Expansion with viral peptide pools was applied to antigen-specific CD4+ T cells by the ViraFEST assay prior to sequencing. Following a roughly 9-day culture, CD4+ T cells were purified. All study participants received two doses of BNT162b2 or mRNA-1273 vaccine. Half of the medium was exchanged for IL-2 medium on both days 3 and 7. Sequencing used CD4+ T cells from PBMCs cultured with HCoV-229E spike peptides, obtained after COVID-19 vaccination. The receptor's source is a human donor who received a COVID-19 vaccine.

For the CDR3, the DNA is TGTGCCAGCAGCAAAGAACCGGGCAGGGGGTCCACTAATGAAAAACTGTTTTTT. Translation: CASSKEPGRGSTNEKLFF. V usage is TRBV21-1 and J usage is TRBJ1-4; TRBD1 is taken as the D call from the table, unchecked against the DNA. TRBV21-1 has pseudogene status. The CDR3 loop spans 18 amino acids.